The clone carrying this T cell receptor beta chain has a handful of counts. Its antigen is not known. Germline is not matched at one junction end, which may reflect a read error. This sample stems from a study of metastatic and nonmetastatic thyroid tumors. Patients had received no treatment of any kind before thyroid surgery. MiXCR was used by TCRdb to re-call the PCR reads. The sample lists about 24,000 clones, over 25% occurring once. Study-level points and caveats: It was reported that TCR beta diversity was significantly higher in malignant thyroid tumors than benign nodules, in blood and tumor.

The specimen sequenced was blood. This receptor was obtained from a male donor with papillary thyroid cancer or a benign thyroid nodule (not recorded which). Some clones in this sample may be carry-over from other donors' samples.

DNA of the CDR3: TGTGCCAGCAGGCGAGACAGGGCTGGGGCCAACGCCCTGACTTTC. Protein sequence: CASRRDRAGANALTF. The chain links TRBV28 to TRBJ2-6, with 7 bases identical to TRBD1. The germline gives CDR1 MDHEN, CDR2 SYDVKM. This CDR3 region has 15 residues.